The present entry profiles one TCR beta chain with its context. This clone was observed a handful of times. Its specific antigen is unknown. No qualities accompany the bases; no much larger clone lies one base away. The record originates from a study of OX40 agonist ivuxolimab in advanced cancers. About the full investigation: Ivuxolimab, which targeted the costimulatory receptor OX40 (CD134), was an agonistic, fully human IgG2 monoclonal antibody. Intravenous ivuxolimab was administered to patients every 2 weeks at six dose levels: 0.01, 0.1, 0.3, 1.5, 3 and 10 mg/kg. The monotherapy dose-escalation portion (N of about 52 patients) of the phase I ivuxolimab trial is reported in the paper. Among the approximately 50 dose-escalation patients, around 20 had hepatocellular carcinoma, around 15 melanoma, 9 renal cell carcinoma and 9 head and neck cancer. A male proportion of around 81% and a mean age of approximately 61 years, ranging from 23 to 79, were recorded for the dose-escalation cohort. Peripheral TCRbeta sequencing was intended to test whether TCR sequence diversity was altered and clonal T-cell expansion was caused by ivuxolimab. Three dose-escalation patients achieved partial responses, one with hepatocellular carcinoma and two with cutaneous melanoma. Patients were allowed to have had prior anti-PD-1, anti-PD-L1 or anti-CTLA-4 therapy, and approximately 43% of the dose-escalation patients had previously received checkpoint inhibitors.

CDR1 and CDR2 were assigned from the germline V gene as SGHRS and YFSETQ. The CDR3 runs 15 amino acids, cysteine and phenylalanine included. Only CDR3 DNA remains: 45 bases, in frame from the first base. V is cut by 4 bases and J by 0 bases, and the space between the germline ends is 11 bases. The trial excluded patients who had a history of autoimmune disease or were on systemic immunosuppression. Peripheral blood for TCR sequencing was collected from all dose cohorts at baseline, on cycle 4 day 1, and on cycle 7 day 1. Samples were obtained from an open-label, multicenter, first-in-human phase I dose-escalation trial of ivuxolimab. Adults with locally advanced or metastatic melanoma, renal cell carcinoma, hepatocellular carcinoma or head and neck squamous cell carcinoma were enrolled in the trial. Before TCR sequencing, CD4+ and CD8+ T cells were separately sorted from peripheral blood. The paper as a whole reports these results and caveats: After ivuxolimab, CD8+ T cells had more expanded clones than CD4+ T cells on average. Low levels of normalized T-cell clonal expansion were also shown by some nonresponding patients. In partial responders in the 0.1-3.0 mg/kg groups, normalized peripheral clonal expansion was found to be among the lowest, especially among CD8+ T cells. The antigen specificity of the peripheral T cells that underwent clonal expansion was not determined. At doses from 0.1 to 3.0 mg/kg, clonal expansion was seen in both CD4+ and CD8+ blood T cells between baseline and week 6.

Genomic DNA was isolated from the sorted cells so that the TCRbeta CDR3 region could be sequenced. The immunoSEQ Assay was used for sequencing of TCRbeta CDR3 regions. Imported from immuneACCESS, the table was reduced by TCRdb to in-frame sequences with V and J called. These copies leave out some clones; in studies compared against another copy, an unresolved V gene accounts for under half, and the cause of the remainder is not known. This sample lists some 130,000 clones; about 92% were detected once. The ten largest clones represent more than 0.9% of the sample. The sequences come from CD4+ or CD8+ T cells sorted from blood, collected in a trial of the OX40 agonist ivuxolimab. The chain couples TRBV5-1 to TRBJ1-3; the D gene is not confidently resolved. This receptor was obtained from an adult with an advanced solid tumor such as melanoma, head and neck, liver or kidney cancer. The CDR3 region: CASSDGRASGNTIYF. The base sequence is TGCGCCAGCAGCGACGGACGGGCCTCTGGAAACACCATATATTTT.